This T cell receptor (beta chain) was sequenced for a study of beta chain features in type 1 diabetes. Every isolated RNA sample was fully reverse transcribed, so sequencing captured expressed TCRB transcripts. Sequencing used immunoSEQ multiplex PCR; TCRdb keeps in-frame clones, though not all of them. The sample consists of about 350,000 clones, roughly a fifth of them appearing once. This TCR derives from a young woman in good health. Sequencing input: naive CD4+ T cells from blood.

CDR3 region: CAISEASGPPRGNEQFF. DNA for the CDR3: TGTGCCATCAGTGAGGCTAGCGGGCCACCTAGAGGGAATGAGCAGTTCTTC. This chain connects TRBV10-3 to TRBJ2-1; 8 bases map to TRBD2. The germline CDR1 and CDR2 sequences are ENHRY and SYGVKD. The V gene end was trimmed by 2 bases and the J gene end by 7 bases; junction bases not matched to a gene: 13. There are 17 residues in the CDR3.